One sample yielded the 20 T cell receptor beta chains listed below, sequenced in a study of blood T cell repertoires in COVID-19. Data came from immunoSEQ multiplex PCR; TCRdb stores just in-frame clones and leaves some out. The sample contains around 160,000 clones, around 84% of which appear only once. What was sequenced was PBMCs or T cells enriched from blood (not recorded which). The receptor set was obtained from a woman in her 50s who had been exposed to COVID-19.

This rearrangement joins TRBV27 to TRBJ2-5; TRBD2 matches 9 bases. The CDR3 sequence is 15 residues long. Per the germline V gene, CDR1 is MNHEY and CDR2 is SMNVEV (reference sequence). V was pared by 6 bases and J by 5 bases, with 10 bases of the junction left unmatched. Here the CDR3 DNA reads TGTGCCAGCAGCTATAGAGCGGGGGGCGGGGAGACCCAGTACTTC. This gives the protein CASSYRAGGGETQYF.

V usage is TRBV5-4 and J usage is TRBJ1-5, with D unresolved. Germline CDR1 and CDR2: SGHNT and YYREEE (reference sequence). The CDR3 is 14 amino acids. V shed 0 bases and J shed 4 bases, with 8 bases lying between them. CDR3 nucleotides: TGTGCCAGCAGCTTGGGTATCGGGAATCAGCCCCAGCATTTT. Amino acids: CASSLGIGNQPQHF.

V usage is TRBV18 and J usage is TRBJ2-7, with TRBD1 identical over 12 bases. There are 18 residues in the CDR3. Germline CDR1 reads KGHSH; CDR2 reads LQKENI. V lost 3 bases to trimming and J lost 2 bases; unmatched junction nucleotides: 11. DNA for the CDR3: TGTGCCAGCTCACCCAGGGACAGGGGGCGCGTCATCCCCTACGAGCAGTACTTC. It is translated as CASSPRDRGRVIPYEQYF. Using reference TRBV18 and TRBJ2-7 for the parts outside the CDR3, the full variable domain is NAGVMQNPRHLVRRRGQEARLRCSPMKGHSHVYWYRQLPEEGLKFMVYLQKENIIDESGMPKERFSAEFPKEGPSILRIQQVVRGDSAAYFCASSPRDRGRVIPYEQYFGPGTRLTVT.

The genes are TRBV6-5 and TRBJ2-7; 7 positions match TRBD2. This CDR3 is built from 12 residues. The V gene's germline CDR1 is MNHEY and CDR2 SVGAGI. With V trimmed by 7 bases and J by 0 bases, 0 bases remained unmatched. CDR3 protein: CASTGGSYEQYF. CDR3 nucleotide sequence: TGTGCCAGCACGGGGGGCTCCTACGAGCAGTACTTC.

The chain recombines TRBV5-6 with TRBJ2-7; TRBD1 aligns across 12 bases. The CDR3 covers 15 residues. Trimming at V came to 5 bases and at J to 7 bases, leaving 10 bases not matched to a gene. Germline V gene lookup returns CDR1 SGHDT and CDR2 YYEEEE. The CDR3 here is CASSYGTGGAGEQYF. CDR3 in DNA: TGTGCCAGCAGTTACGGGACAGGGGGCGCGGGTGAGCAGTACTTC.

V gene TRBV4-1 combines with J gene TRBJ2-7, with 7 bases lining up with TRBD1. Trimming removed 1 base from V and 3 bases from J; junction bases left unmatched: 6. Germline V gene sequence: CDR1 MGHRA, CDR2 YSYEKL. This CDR3 region has 15 residues. CDR3 protein: CASSQVRTGSYEQYF. CDR3 nucleotides: TGCGCCAGCAGCCAAGTCCGGACAGGAAGCTACGAGCAGTACTTC.

V usage is TRBV7-2 and J usage is TRBJ2-7; no reliable D call. V lost 2 bases and J lost 3, with 8 bases in between. The germline CDR1 and CDR2 sequences are SGHTA and FQGNSA. The CDR3 loop spans 13 amino acids. The chain's CDR3 is CASSLPTDYEQYF. For the CDR3, the DNA is TGTGCCAGCAGCTTACCCACAGACTACGAGCAGTACTTC.

This chain joins TRBV7-2 and TRBJ2-1, with 10 bases lining up with TRBD2. CDR3 length equals 17 residues. Germline V gene lookup returns CDR1 SGHTA and CDR2 FQGNSA. The ends lost 2 bases at V and 10 bases at J; junction bases unmatched: 14. DNA of the CDR3: TGTGCCAGCAGCTTAAACTTTGGAGCGGGAGGGCTAAAGGAGCAGTTCTTC. Translating it yields CASSLNFGAGGLKEQFF. Full variable domain (remainder filled in from reference TRBV7-2 and TRBJ2-1): GAGVSQSPSNKVTEKGKDVELRCDPISGHTALYWYRQSLGQGLEFLIYFQGNSAPDKSGLPSDRFSAERTGGSVSTLTIQRTQQEDSAVYLCASSLNFGAGGLKEQFFGPGTRLTVL.

V gene TRBV6-5 combines with J gene TRBJ1-5; the D gene is possibly TRBD1 (5 bases). The germline gives CDR1 MNHEY, CDR2 SVGAGI. V was trimmed by 6 bases and J by 4 bases, leaving 16 bases between them. The CDR3 consists of 15 residues. DNA for the CDR3: TGTGCCAGCAGACAGCGGGGGACTGGTAATCAGCCCCAGCATTTT. As protein: CASRQRGTGNQPQHF.

The V call is TRBV7-2, the J call TRBJ2-1; D not certain. Germline CDR1 is SGHTA and CDR2 is FQGNSA. The CDR3 has 17 amino acids. V was clipped by 0 bases and J by 0 bases, with 12 bases between them. As DNA, the CDR3 is TGTGCCAGCAGCTTAGCTTTGGGCTTAAGCTCCTACAATGAGCAGTTCTTC. Amino acid sequence: CASSLALGLSSYNEQFF.

This chain uses TRBV9 with TRBJ2-7, with D maybe TRBD2 (5 bases). V lost 0 bases and J 6 bases, leaving 10 bases between the germline ends. The CDR3 covers 13 residues. Per the germline V gene, CDR1 is SGDLS and CDR2 is YYNGEE. This CDR3 reads CASSVALGLEQYF. The CDR3, as DNA: TGTGCCAGCAGCGTAGCACTAGGGCTCGAGCAGTACTTC.

This clone has a handful of counts. The chain carries TRBV9 and TRBJ2-2; the D gene is possibly TRBD2 (6 bases). Between the trimmed V and J ends, which lost 7 bases and 5 bases, there was a span of 15 bases. The length of the CDR3 is 14 residues. The germline gives CDR1 SGDLS, CDR2 YYNGEE. The CDR3: CASRRGGSTGELFF. CDR3 nucleotides: TGTGCCAGCCGGCGGGGCGGGTCGACCGGGGAGCTGTTTTTT. The variable domain in full, completed from reference TRBV9 and TRBJ2-2, reads DSGVTQTPKHLITATGQRVTLRCSPRSGDLSVYWYQQSLDQGLQFLIQYYNGEERAKGNILERFSAQQFPDLHSELNLSSLELGDSALYFCASRRGGSTGELFFGEGSRLTVL.

Written as DNA, the CDR3 is TGTGCCAGCAGGGGTAGCGGGAGTGCAGATACGCAGTATTTT. Residues: CASRGSGSADTQYF. V and J are TRBV6-5 and TRBJ2-3, with 9 positions matching TRBD2. The V segment lost 6 bases and the J segment 4 bases; nucleotides outside the gene matches: 5. This CDR3 has 14 amino acids. Germline V gene sequence: CDR1 MNHEY, CDR2 SVGAGI.

This clone turned up a few times. J is TRBJ1-2 and V is TRBV6-1; tentative D call: TRBD1 (5 bases). Germline CDR1 and CDR2: MNHNS and SASEGT. V was pared by 0 bases and J by 2 bases, with 7 bases between. This CDR3 contains 14 residues. Written as DNA, the CDR3 is TGTGCCAGCAGTGAAGCGGGGGGAAACTATGGCTACACCTTC. As protein: CASSEAGGNYGYTF.

This chain connects TRBV9 to TRBJ1-1, with D maybe TRBD1 (5 bases). V gave up 4 bases and J gave up 6 bases, with 16 bases separating them. The CDR3 is 14 amino acids. Germline lookup yields CDR1 SGDLS and CDR2 YYNGEE. The CDR3, as DNA: TGTGCCAGCAGCCCCCGGCAGGGTAGCTCTGAAGCTTTCTTT. Protein product: CASSPRQGSSEAFF.

The chain has TRBV3-1 (or the pseudogene TRBV3-2) and TRBJ2-1; 13 positions match TRBD2. The germline CDR1 and CDR2 sequences are LGHDT and YNNKEL (reference sequence). The length of the CDR3 is 15 residues. The trim removed 0 bases at V and 13 bases at J, leaving 6 bases unmatched. CDR3 nucleotide sequence: TGTGCCAGCAGCCAAGATTATCGGACTAGCGGGGGCCAGTTCTTC. It is translated as CASSQDYRTSGGQFF.

V and J are TRBV11-2 and TRBJ2-3; D is perhaps TRBD1 (6 bases). V lost 4 bases, J lost 0 bases, and 11 bases lay in between. The CDR3 is 15 residues long. Germline V gene lookup returns CDR1 SGHAT and CDR2 FQNNGV. The CDR3 reads CASSSVGQSTDTQYF. CDR3 bases: TGTGCCAGCAGCTCCGTGGGACAAAGCACAGATACGCAGTATTTT. Together with reference TRBV11-2 and TRBJ2-3, the CDR3 gives the full variable domain: EAGVAQSPRYKIIEKRQSVAFWCNPISGHATLYWYQQILGQGPKLLIQFQNNGVVDDSQLPKDRFSAERLKGVDSTLKIQPAKLEDSAVYLCASSSVGQSTDTQYFGPGTRLTVL.

The rearrangement links TRBV19 to TRBJ2-5, with no clear D. The CDR3 consists of 11 residues. CDR1 is LNHDA, CDR2 SQIVND, per germline (reference sequence). Trimming pared 6 bases from V and 5 bases from J, leaving 7 bases between. The CDR3: CASSRAETQYF. In DNA form, the CDR3 reads TGTGCCAGTAGCCGAGCGGAGACCCAGTACTTC.

The chain recombines TRBV6-2 or TRBV6-3 with TRBJ2-3; TRBD2 aligns across 8 bases. The V gene end was trimmed by 5 bases and the J gene end by 0 bases; junction bases not matched to a gene: 13. The CDR3 length is 18 residues. Germline V gene lookup returns CDR1 MNHEY and CDR2 SVGEGT. CDR3 bases: TGTGCCAGCAGTCACGACAAGCGGGGGTTCTCTAGCACAGATACGCAGTATTTT. As protein: CASSHDKRGFSSTDTQYF.

The genes are TRBV19 and TRBJ2-5, with TRBD2 as a possible D gene (7 bases). CDR3 length: 15 residues. The V end was cut by 7 bases, the J end by 5 bases, with 20 bases between. CDR1 and CDR2 (germline): LNHDA, SQIVND (reference sequence). In nucleotides, the CDR3 is TGTGCCAGTAATGTGGTGGGGGGGGCTTGGGAGACCCAGTACTTC. This gives the protein CASNVVGGAWETQYF.